This T cell receptor beta chain stems from a study of blood T cell repertoires in COVID-19. Background on the study: T cells, B-cell-depleted T cells, or PBMCs provided the cDNA or gDNA that served as material.

This CDR3 spans 17 amino acids. Germline assignment: CDR1 SGHDT and CDR2 YYEEEE. Trimming cost V 2 bases and J 3 bases; bases outside gene matches: 6. Produced via immunoSEQ multiplex PCR; TCRdb's table is partial and in-frame only. The table includes about 30,000 clones, about 85% detected once. This chain uses TRBV5-6 with TRBJ2-7, with TRBD2 matching over 15 bases. The TCR originated in a man in his 70s with COVID-19, enrolled during active disease. The sequenced sample was peripheral blood. In DNA, the CDR3 is TGTGCCAGCAGCTTCTCCGGGACTAGCGGGAGGAACTACGAGCAGTACTTC. The encoded protein is CASSFSGTSGRNYEQYF.